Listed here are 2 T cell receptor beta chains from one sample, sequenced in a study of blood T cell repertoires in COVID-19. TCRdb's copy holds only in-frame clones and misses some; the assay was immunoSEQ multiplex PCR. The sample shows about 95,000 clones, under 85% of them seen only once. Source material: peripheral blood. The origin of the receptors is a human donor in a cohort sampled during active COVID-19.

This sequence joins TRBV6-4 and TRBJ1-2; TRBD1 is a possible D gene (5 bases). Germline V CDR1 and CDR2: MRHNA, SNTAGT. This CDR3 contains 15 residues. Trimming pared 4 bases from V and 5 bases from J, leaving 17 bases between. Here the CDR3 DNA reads TGTGCCAGCAGTGCGGGGCCAGGGAGCGGGTATGGCTACACCTTC. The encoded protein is CASSAGPGSGYGYTF.

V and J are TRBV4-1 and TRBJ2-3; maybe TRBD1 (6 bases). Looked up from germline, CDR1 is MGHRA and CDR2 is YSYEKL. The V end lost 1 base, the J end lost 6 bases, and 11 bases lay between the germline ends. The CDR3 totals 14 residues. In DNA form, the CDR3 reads TGCGCCAGCAGCCAAGCAACAGGGTGGGATACGCAGTATTTT. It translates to CASSQATGWDTQYF.